Sequencing of this T cell receptor beta chain was carried out in a study of T cells in Graves' hyperthyroidism and ophthalmopathy. Uncontrolled infection, other autoimmune disease, pregnancy and lactation each barred patients from inclusion. From approximately 9.5 ml of fresh peripheral blood, PBMCs were isolated. This clonotype was seen a few times. Its specificity is not known. Using RNA transcripts as the source, TCR beta CDR3 regions were amplified. Researchers ran a first-round RT-PCR on the TCR CDR3 using the HTBI primer set. TCRdb itself ran the multiplex PCR reads through MiXCR, one entry per CDR3 protein. The table has roughly 300,000 distinct CDR3 sequences, 18% seen once. Findings of the study overall: Researchers report that a 13 V-J model separated ophthalmopathy from stable hyperthyroidism.

Germline V gives CDR1 MNHNS, CDR2 SASEGT. The CDR3 sequence is 14 residues long. V lost 6 bases and J lost 4; bases outside the gene matches: 5. V usage is TRBV6-1 and J usage is TRBJ1-4; TRBD1 matches 7 bases. Sequencing was carried out using blood. The TCR was taken from a woman aged 45-65 years with Graves' hyperthyroidism. CDR3 nucleotides: TGTGCCAGCAGGTCCGGGACAGATAATGAAAAACTGTTTTTT. Its translation is CASRSGTDNEKLFF.